This T cell receptor beta chain was recovered during a study of CD4 T cells in relation to SARS-CoV-2 and coronaviruses. Turning to the study itself: The negative reference was HIV-1 Nef peptide pool or peptide-free culture. The HLA restriction of the shared crossreactive spike epitopes was mapped. Whole-study findings and limits: About 65% of donors had memory CD4+ clonotypes crossrecognizing SARS-CoV-2 and common cold coronavirus spike.

Details on this clone: Its antigen is not known.

The unexposed donors gave CD4+ T cells in about 2011-2019, prior to COVID-19. CD4+ T cells were isolated from the cells after 10 days of culture. Cells permitting, SARS-CoV-2 S/N and four cold-coronavirus spikes were tested on unexposed-donor CD4+ T cells. Trimming removed 4 bases at V and 8 bases at J, with 17 bases between. CDR1 and CDR2 (germline): LGHNA, YSLEER. The CDR3 extends over 14 amino acids. Here immunoSEQ multiplex PCR was the method, and the copy in TCRdb shows in-frame clones only, minus some. The sample carries 30,000 or so clones, 78% recorded once. Material: CD4+ T cells from PBMCs, cultured in vitro. The source of this sequence is a human donor in good health. V is TRBV4-3 and J is TRBJ1-2, with TRBD1 as a possible D gene (5 bases). The CDR3 reads CASSRNLGEGGYTF. The CDR3 DNA follows: TGCGCCAGCAGCCGCAATCTGGGGGAGGGAGGCTACACCTTC.